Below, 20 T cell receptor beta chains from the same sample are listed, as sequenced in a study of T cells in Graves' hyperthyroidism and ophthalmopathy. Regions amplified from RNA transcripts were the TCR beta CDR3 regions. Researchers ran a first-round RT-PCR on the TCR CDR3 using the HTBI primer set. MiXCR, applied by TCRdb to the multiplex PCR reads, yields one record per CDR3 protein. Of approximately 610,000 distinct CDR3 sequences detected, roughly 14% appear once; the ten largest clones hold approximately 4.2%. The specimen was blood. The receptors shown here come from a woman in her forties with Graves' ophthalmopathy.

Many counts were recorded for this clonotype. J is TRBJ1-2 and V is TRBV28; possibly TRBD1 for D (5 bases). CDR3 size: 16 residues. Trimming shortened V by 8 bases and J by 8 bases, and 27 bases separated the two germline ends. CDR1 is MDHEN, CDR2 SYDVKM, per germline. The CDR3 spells CASHTLTQGWRGGYTF. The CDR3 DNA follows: TGTGCCAGCCATACATTAACCCAGGGCTGGCGCGGCGGCTACACCTTC.

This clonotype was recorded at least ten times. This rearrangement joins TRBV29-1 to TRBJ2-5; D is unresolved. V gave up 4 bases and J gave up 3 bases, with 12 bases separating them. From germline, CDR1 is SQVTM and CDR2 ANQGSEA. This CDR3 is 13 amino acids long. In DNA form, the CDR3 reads TGCAGCGTTGCATATGTGGGCGAAGAGACCCAGTACTTC. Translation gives CSVAYVGEETQYF. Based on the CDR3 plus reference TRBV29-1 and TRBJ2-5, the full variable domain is SAVISQKPSRDICQRGTSLTIQCQVDSQVTMMFWYRQQPGQSLTLIATANQGSEATYESGFVIDKFPISRPNLTFSTLTVSNMSPEDSSIYLCSVAYVGEETQYFGPGTRLLVL.

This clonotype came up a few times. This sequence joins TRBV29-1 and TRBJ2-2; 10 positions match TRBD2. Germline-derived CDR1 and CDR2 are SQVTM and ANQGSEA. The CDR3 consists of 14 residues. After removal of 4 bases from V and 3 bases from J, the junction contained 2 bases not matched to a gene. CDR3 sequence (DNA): TGCAGCGTTGTCCTAGCGGGGGACACCGGGGAGCTGTTTTTT. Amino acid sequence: CSVVLAGDTGELFF.

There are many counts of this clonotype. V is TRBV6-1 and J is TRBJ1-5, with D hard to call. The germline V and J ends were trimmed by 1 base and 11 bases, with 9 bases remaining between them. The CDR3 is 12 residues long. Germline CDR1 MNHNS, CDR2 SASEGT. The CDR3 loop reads CASSEGSPAQHF. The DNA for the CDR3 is TGTGCCAGCAGTGAAGGGTCTCCGGCCCAGCATTTT.

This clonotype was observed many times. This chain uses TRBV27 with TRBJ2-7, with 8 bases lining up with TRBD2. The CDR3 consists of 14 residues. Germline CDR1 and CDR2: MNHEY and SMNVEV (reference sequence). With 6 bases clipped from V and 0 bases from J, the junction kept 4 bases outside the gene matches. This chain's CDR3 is CASSVSGTSYEQYF. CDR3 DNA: TGTGCCAGCAGCGTTAGCGGGACCTCCTACGAGCAGTACTTC.

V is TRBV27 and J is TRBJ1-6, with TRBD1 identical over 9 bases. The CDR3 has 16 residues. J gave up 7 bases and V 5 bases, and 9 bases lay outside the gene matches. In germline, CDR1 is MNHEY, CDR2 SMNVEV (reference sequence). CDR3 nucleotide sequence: TGTGCCAGCAGTCCGACAGGGGGTTGGGAGAATTCACCCCTCCACTTT. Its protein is CASSPTGGWENSPLHF.

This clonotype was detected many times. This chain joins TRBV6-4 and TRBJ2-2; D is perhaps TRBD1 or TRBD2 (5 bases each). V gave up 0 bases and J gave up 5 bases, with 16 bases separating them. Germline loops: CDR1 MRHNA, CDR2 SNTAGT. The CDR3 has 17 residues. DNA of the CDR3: TGTGCCAGCAGTGACTCTGGGGGTTCACAAGGTACCGGGGAGCTGTTTTTT. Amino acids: CASSDSGGSQGTGELFF.

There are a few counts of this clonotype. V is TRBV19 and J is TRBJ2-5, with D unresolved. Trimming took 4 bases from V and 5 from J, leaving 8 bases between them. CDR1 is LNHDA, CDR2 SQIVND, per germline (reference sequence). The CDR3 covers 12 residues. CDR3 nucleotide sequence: TGTGCCAGTAGTAACACGGTGGAGACCCAGTACTTC. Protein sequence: CASSNTVETQYF.

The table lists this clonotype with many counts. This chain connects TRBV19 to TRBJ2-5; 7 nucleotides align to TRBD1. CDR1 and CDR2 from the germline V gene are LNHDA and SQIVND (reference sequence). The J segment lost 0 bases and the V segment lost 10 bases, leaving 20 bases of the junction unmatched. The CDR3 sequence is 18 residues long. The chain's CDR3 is CATSRAGGPKGYQETQYF. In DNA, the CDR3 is TGTGCCACCTCGCGTGCAGGGGGTCCGAAAGGGTACCAAGAGACCCAGTACTTC.

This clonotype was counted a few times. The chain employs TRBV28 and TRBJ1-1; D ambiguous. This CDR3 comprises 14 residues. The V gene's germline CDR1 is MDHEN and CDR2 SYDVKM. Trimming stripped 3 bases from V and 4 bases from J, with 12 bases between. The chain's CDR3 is CASSLGAGGTEAFF. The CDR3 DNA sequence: TGTGCCAGCAGTTTGGGCGCGGGCGGCACTGAAGCTTTCTTT.

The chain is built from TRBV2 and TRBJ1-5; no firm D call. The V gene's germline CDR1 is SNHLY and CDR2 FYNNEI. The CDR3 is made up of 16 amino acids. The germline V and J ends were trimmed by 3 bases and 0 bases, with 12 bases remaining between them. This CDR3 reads CASSDPRADSNQPQHF. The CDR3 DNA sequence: TGTGCCAGCAGTGACCCCCGGGCAGATAGCAATCAGCCCCAGCATTTT. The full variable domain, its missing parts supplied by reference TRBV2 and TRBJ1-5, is EPEVTQTPSHQVTQMGQEVILRCVPISNHLYFYWYRQILGQKVEFLVSFYNNEISEKSEIFDDQFSVERPDGSNFTLKIRSTKLEDSAMYFCASSDPRADSNQPQHFGDGTRLSIL.

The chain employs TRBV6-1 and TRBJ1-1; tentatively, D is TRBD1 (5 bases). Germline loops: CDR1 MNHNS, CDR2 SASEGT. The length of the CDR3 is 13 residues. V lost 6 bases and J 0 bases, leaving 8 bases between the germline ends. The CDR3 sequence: CASRQDMNTEAFF. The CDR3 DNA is TGTGCCAGCAGGCAGGACATGAACACTGAAGCTTTCTTT.

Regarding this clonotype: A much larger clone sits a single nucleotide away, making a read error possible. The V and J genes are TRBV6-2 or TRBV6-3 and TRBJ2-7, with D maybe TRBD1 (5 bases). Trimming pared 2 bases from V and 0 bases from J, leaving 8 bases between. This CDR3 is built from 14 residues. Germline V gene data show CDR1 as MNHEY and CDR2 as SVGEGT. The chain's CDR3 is CASSYGQVSYEQYF. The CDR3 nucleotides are TGTGCCAGCAGTTACGGACAAGTCTCCTACGAGCAGTACTTC.

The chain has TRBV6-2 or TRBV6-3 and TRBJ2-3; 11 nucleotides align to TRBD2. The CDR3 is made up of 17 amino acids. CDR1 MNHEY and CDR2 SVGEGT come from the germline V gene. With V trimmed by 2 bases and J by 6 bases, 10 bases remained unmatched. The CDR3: CASSYAYSGRGRDTQYF. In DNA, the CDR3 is TGTGCCAGCAGTTACGCTTATAGCGGGAGGGGGAGGGATACGCAGTATTTT.

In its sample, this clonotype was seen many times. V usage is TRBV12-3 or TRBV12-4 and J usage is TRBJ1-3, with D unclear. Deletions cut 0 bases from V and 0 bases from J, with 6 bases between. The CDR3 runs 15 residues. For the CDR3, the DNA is TGTGCCAGCAGTTTAGCAGGCCTCTCTGGAAACACCATATATTTT. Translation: CASSLAGLSGNTIYF.

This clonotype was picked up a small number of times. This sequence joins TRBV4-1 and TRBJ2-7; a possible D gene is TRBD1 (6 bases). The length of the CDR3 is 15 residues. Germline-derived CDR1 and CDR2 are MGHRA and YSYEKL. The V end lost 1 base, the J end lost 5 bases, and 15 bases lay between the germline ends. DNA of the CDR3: TGCGCCAGCAGCCAAGTCAGGGGAGATAGCAACGAGCAGTACTTC. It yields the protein CASSQVRGDSNEQYF.

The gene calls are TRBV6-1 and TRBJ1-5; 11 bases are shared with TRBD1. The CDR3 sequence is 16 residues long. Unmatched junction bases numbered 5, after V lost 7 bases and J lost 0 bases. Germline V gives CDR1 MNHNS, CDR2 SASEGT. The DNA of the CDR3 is TGTGCCAGCAACCGGACAGGGGGCGATAGCAATCAGCCCCAGCATTTT. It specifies CASNRTGGDSNQPQHF.

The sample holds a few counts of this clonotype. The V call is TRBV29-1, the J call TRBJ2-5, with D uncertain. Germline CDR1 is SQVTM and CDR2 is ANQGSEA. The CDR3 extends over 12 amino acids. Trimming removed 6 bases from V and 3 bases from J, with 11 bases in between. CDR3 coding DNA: TGCAGCGTAGAGACCCAGGAAGAGACCCAGTACTTC. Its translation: CSVETQEETQYF.

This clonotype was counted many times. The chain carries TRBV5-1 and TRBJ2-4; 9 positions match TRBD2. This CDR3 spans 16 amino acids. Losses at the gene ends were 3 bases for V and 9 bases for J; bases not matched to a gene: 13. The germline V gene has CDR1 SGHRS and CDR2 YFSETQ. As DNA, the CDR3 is TGCGCCAGCAGCTATGGACTTTCACTAGCGGGCGGCATTCAGTACTTC. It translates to CASSYGLSLAGGIQYF.

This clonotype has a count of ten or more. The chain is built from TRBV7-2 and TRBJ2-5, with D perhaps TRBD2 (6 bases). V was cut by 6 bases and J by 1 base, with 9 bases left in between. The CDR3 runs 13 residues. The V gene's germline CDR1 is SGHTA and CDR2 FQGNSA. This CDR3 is CASSLRGQETQYF. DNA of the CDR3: TGTGCCAGCAGTTTGCGGGGCCAAGAGACCCAGTACTTC.